This T cell receptor beta chain originates from a study of OX40 agonist ivuxolimab in advanced cancers. This CDR3 is 14 amino acids long. Germline CDR1 is LNHDA and CDR2 is SQIVND (reference sequence). Deletions cut 7 bases from V and 6 bases from J, with 18 bases between. The method was immunoSEQ multiplex PCR; TCRdb's version includes in-frame clones alone and lacks a portion of them. Of around 13,000 clones listed, roughly 80% were seen once; the top ten hold approximately 31%. This sequence originates from an adult with an advanced solid tumor such as melanoma, head and neck, liver or kidney cancer. Sequencing used CD4+ or CD8+ T cells sorted from blood, obtained in a trial of the OX40 agonist ivuxolimab. The V gene is TRBV19, the J gene TRBJ1-1, with D possibly being TRBD1 (5 bases). As DNA, the CDR3 is TGTGCCAGTATCTCCGGGGCCGGAAGGTCTGAAGCTTTCTTT. The encoded protein is CASISGAGRSEAFF.